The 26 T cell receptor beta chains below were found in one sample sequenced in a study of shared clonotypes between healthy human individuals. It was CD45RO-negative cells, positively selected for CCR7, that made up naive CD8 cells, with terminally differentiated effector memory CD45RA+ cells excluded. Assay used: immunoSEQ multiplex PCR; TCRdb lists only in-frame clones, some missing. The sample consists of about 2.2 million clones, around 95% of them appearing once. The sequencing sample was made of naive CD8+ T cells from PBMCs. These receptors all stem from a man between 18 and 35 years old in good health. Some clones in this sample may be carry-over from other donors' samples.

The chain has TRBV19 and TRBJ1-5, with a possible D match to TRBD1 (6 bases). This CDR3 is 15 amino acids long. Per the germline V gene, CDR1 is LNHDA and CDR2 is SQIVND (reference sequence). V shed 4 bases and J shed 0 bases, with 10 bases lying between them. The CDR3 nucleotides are TGTGCCAGTAGTACGGACAGCCTTAGCAATCAGCCCCAGCATTTT. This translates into CASSTDSLSNQPQHF.

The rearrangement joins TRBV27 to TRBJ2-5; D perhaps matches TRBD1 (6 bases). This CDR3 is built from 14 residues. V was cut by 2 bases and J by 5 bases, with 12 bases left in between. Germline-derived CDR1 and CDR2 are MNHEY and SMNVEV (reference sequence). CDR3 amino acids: CASSLTGYGETQYF. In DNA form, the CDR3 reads TGTGCCAGCAGTTTAACAGGGTATGGGGAGACCCAGTACTTC.

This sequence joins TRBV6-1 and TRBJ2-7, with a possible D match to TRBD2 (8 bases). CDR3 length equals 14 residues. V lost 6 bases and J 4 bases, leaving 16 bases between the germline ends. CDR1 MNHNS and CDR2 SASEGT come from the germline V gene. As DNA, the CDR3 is TGTGCCAGCAGGACAGGGACTAGGGGGTACGAGCAGTACTTC. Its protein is CASRTGTRGYEQYF.

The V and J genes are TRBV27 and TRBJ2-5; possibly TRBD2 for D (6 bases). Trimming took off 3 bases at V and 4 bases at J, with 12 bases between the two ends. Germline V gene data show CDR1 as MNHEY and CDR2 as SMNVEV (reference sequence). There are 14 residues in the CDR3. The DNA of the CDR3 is TGTGCCAGCAGTTTCGGGGGTGGGGCAGAGACCCAGTACTTC. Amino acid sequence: CASSFGGGAETQYF.

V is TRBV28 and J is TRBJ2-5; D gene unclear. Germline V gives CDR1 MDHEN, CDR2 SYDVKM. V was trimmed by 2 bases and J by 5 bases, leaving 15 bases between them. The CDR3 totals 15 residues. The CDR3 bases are TGTGCCAGCAGTTTACTACGTTCCCCTGGGGAGACCCAGTACTTC. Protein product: CASSLLRSPGETQYF.

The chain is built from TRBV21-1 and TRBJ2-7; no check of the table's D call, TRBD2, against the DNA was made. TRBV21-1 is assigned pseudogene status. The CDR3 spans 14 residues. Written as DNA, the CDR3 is TGTGCCAGCAGCCTCCGGGACTATTCTTACGAGCAGTACTTC. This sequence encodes CASSLRDYSYEQYF.

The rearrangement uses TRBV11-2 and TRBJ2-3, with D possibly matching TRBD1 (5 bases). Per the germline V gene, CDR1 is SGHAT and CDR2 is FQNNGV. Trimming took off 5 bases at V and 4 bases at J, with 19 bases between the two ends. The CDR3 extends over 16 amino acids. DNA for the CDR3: TGTGCCAGCAGCCTCTCGGGCAGGGTGCGCCCAGATACGCAGTATTTT. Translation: CASSLSGRVRPDTQYF.

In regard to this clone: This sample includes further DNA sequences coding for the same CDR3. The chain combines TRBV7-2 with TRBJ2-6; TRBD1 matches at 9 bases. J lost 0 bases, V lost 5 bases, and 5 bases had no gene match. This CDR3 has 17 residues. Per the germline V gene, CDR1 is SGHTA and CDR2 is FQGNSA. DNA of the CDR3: TGTGCCAGCAGCCCTGGGACAGGGAGCTCTGGGGCCAACGTCCTGACTTTC. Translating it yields CASSPGTGSSGANVLTF.

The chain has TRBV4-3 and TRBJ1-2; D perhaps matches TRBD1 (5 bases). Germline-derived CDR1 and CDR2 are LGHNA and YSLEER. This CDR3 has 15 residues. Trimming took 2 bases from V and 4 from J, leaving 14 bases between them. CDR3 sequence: CASSQNRDLGYGYTF. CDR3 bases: TGCGCCAGCAGCCAAAATCGGGACCTGGGCTATGGCTACACCTTC.

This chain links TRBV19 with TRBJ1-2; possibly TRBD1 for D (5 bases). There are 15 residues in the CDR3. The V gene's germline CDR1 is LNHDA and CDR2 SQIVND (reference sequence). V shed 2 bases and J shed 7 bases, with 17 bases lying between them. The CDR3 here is CASSIFPGQRGGYTF. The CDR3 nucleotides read TGTGCCAGTAGTATATTCCCGGGCCAGAGGGGTGGCTACACCTTC.

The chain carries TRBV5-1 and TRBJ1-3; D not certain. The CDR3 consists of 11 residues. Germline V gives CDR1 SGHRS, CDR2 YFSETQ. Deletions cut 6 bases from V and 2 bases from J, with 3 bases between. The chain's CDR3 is CASNPGNTIYF. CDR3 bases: TGCGCCAGCAACCCTGGAAACACCATATATTTT.

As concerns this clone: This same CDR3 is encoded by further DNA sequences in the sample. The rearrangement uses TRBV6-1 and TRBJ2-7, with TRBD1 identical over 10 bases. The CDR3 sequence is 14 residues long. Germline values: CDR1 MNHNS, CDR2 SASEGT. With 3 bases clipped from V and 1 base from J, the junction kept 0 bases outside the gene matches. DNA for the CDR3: TGTGCCAGCAGTGAGGGACAGGGGTCCTACGAGCAGTACTTC. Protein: CASSEGQGSYEQYF.

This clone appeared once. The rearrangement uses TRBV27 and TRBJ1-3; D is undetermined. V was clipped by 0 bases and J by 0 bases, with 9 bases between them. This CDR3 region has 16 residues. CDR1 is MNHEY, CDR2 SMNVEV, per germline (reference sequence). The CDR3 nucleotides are TGTGCCAGCAGTTTATCACGGCCCCTCTCTGGAAACACCATATATTTT. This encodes CASSLSRPLSGNTIYF.

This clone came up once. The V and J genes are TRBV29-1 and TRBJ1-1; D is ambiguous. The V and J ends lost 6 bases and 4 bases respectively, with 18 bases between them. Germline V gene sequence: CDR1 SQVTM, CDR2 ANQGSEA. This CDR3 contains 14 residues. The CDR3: CSVTDPKGSTEAFF. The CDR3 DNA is TGCAGCGTAACCGACCCAAAAGGTAGCACTGAAGCTTTCTTT.

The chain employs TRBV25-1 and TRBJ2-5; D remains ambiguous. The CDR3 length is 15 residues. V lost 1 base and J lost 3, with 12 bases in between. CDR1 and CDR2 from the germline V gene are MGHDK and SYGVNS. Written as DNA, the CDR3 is TGTGCCAGCAGTGAATTTGGTTCTGGGAAAGAGACCCAGTACTTC. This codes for CASSEFGSGKETQYF.

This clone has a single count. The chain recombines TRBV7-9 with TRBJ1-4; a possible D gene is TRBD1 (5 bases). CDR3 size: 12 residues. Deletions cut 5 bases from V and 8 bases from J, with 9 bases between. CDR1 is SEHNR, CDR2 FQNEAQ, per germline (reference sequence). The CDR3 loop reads CASSPEGEKLFF. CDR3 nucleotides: TGTGCCAGCAGCCCCGAGGGGGAAAAACTGTTTTTT.

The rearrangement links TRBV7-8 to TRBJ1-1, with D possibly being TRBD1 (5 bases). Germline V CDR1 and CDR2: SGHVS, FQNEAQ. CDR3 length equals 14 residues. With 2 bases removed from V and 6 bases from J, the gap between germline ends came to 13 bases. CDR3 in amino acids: CASSLWGKAAEAFF. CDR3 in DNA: TGTGCCAGCAGCTTATGGGGGAAGGCCGCTGAAGCTTTCTTT. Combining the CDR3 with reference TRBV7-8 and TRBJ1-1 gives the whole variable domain GAGVSQSPRYKVAKRGQDVALRCDPISGHVSLFWYQQALGQGPEFLTYFQNEAQLDKSGLPSDRFFAERPEGSVSTLKIQRTQQEDSAVYLCASSLWGKAAEAFFGQGTRLTVV.

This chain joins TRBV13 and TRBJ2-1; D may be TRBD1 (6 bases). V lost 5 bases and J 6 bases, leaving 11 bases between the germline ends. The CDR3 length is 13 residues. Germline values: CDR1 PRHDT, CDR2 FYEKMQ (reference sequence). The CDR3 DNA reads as TGTGCCAGCAGCCTGGACAGCCGCAATGAGCAGTTCTTC. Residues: CASSLDSRNEQFF. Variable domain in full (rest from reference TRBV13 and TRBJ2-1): AAGVIQSPRHLIKEKRETATLKCYPIPRHDTVYWYQQGPGQDPQFLISFYEKMQSDKGSIPDRFSAQQFSDYHSELNMSSLELGDSALYFCASSLDSRNEQFFGPGTRLTVL.

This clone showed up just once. The CDR3: CASSIAPRGINQPQHF. CDR3 DNA sequence: TGTGCCAGTAGTATAGCTCCGCGGGGAATAAATCAGCCCCAGCATTTT. The chain uses TRBV19 and TRBJ1-5; D is unresolved. This CDR3 spans 16 amino acids. Germline CDR1 reads LNHDA; CDR2 reads SQIVND (reference sequence). The ends were cut back, 1 base at V and 4 bases at J, with 14 bases in the middle.

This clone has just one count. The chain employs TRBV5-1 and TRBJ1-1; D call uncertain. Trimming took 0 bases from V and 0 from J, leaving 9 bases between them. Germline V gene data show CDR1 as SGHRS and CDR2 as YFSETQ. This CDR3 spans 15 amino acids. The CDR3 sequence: CASSLGPQMNTEAFF. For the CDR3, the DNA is TGCGCCAGCAGCTTGGGACCCCAAATGAACACTGAAGCTTTCTTT. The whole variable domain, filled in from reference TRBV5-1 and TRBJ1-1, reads KAGVTQTPRYLIKTRGQQVTLSCSPISGHRSVSWYQQTPGQGLQFLFEYFSETQRNKGNFPGRFSGRQFSNSRSEMNVSTLELGDSALYLCASSLGPQMNTEAFFGQGTRLTVV.

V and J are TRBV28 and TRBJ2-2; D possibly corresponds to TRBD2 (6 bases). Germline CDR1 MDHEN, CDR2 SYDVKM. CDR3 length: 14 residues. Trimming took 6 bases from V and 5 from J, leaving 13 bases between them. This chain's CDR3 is CASRAGGLTGELFF. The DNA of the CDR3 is TGTGCCAGCAGAGCCGGGGGATTAACCGGGGAGCTGTTTTTT.

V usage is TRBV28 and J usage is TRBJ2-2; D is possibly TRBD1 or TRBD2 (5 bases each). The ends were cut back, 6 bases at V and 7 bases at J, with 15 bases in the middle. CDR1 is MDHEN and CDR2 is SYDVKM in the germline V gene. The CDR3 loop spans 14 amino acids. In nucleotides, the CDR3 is TGTGCCAGCAGCTTCGGGGCTTCCGTCGGGGAGCTGTTTTTT. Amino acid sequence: CASSFGASVGELFF.

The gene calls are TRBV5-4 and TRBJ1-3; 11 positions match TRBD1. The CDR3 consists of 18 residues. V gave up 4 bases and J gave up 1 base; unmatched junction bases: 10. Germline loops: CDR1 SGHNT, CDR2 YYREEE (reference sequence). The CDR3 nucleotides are TGTGCCAGCAGCCAAGACCGGGACAGGGGGTTGTCTGGAAACACCATATATTTT. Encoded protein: CASSQDRDRGLSGNTIYF.

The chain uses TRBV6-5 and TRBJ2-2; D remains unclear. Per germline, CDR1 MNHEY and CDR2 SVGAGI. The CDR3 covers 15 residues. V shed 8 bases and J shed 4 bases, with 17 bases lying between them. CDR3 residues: CASSFGSTGTGELFF. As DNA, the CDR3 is TGTGCCAGCTCCTTTGGTTCCACGGGCACCGGGGAGCTGTTTTTT.

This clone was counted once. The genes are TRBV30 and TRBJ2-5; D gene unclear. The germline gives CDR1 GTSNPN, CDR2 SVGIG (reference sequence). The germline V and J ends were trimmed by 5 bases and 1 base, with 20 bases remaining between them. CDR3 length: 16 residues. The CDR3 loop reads CAWLSSDRATQETQYF. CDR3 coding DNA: TGTGCCTGGCTTAGCTCGGACCGCGCCACCCAAGAGACCCAGTACTTC.

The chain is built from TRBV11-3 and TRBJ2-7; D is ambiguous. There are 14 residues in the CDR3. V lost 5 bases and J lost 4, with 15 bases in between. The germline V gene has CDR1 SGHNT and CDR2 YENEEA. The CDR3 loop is CASSPGRGVYEQYF. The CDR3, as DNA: TGTGCCAGCAGCCCAGGAAGAGGTGTTTACGAGCAGTACTTC. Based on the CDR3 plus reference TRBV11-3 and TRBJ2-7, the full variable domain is EAGVVQSPRYKIIEKKQPVAFWCNPISGHNTLYWYLQNLGQGPELLIRYENEEAVDDSQLPKDRFSAERLKGVDSTLKIQPAELGDSAVYLCASSPGRGVYEQYFGPGTRLTVT.